The TCR beta chain described here comes from a study of primary melanoma T cells and metastatic recurrence (TCRdb year 2020). About the study as a whole: The cohort was made up of 199 primary melanomas of stage T2 to T4, with thickness greater than 1 mm. The T-cell fraction measured by TCR beta sequencing was weighed against progression-free survival, the clinical outcome chosen for the comparison. The sequencing-derived T-cell fraction was compared with histopathological grading of tumor-infiltrating lymphocytes. The study tested whether T-cell fraction and T-cell repertoire clonality in primary melanoma tumors predicted patient outcome.

Broad study findings and their caveats: Progression-free survival was reportedly predicted by the tumor T-cell fraction independently of thickness, ulceration, mitotic rate and age. Compared with adding any other histopathological variable to tumor thickness, adding T-cell fraction reportedly produced a bigger improvement in progression-free survival prediction. An effective T-cell-mediated antitumor response in primary melanoma was framed by the authors only as a suggestion, not a demonstrated mechanism. A T-cell fraction greater than 20% appeared to be protective whatever the ulceration status, mitotic rate or nodal disease.

Receptors were amplified or captured by the immunoSEQ multiplex PCR assay. Primary melanoma tumor tissue underwent high-throughput sequencing of the T-cell receptor beta chain. Regarding the original processing steps: The repertoire analyses covered TCRB CDR3 sharing between samples and the distribution of insertions and deletions. A gradient-boosted model ranked the predictive value of the T-cell fraction against histopathological variables. As stored in TCRdb, this immuneACCESS dataset retains in-frame rearrangements with V and J assigned. A fraction of the clones does not appear; measured against another copy, unresolved V genes explain less than half of the discrepancy, and the remainder lacks a known reason. V, J and clone size are taken as reported in that table, and D and trimming were inferred from the DNA itself. Recorded for this sample are approximately 270 clones; 80% to 90% of them occurred a single time. 9% to 10% of the sample goes to the ten largest clones.

V sheds 1 base and J sheds 3 bases, leaving 15 bases between their ends. From its cysteine to its phenylalanine, the CDR3 spans 16 amino acids. The DNA shown is the 48-base CDR3, in frame from base 1. About this clone: Its antigen is currently not known. The record has no base qualities; no much larger clone is one base away.

The primary melanoma of each patient had been surgically resected and was considered potentially curable but at risk of metastatic recurrence. This sequence was found in a human donor with melanoma. Rearrangement joined TRBV23-1 to TRBJ1-2; matching of 5 bases hints at TRBD1 as the D gene. Being an ORF, TRBV23-1 has a function that is uncertain. The specimen was melanoma tumor tissue. The bases read TGCGCCAGCAGTCAATTGGCCAGGGTTTTCCACTATGGCTACACCTTC. It translates as CASSQLARVFHYGYTF.